Listed below are T cell receptor beta chains from one sample, sequenced in a study of blood T cell repertoires in COVID-19. Profiled with immunoSEQ multiplex PCR; TCRdb holds only in-frame clones, not every one. In the table there are about 47,000 clones, 70% to 85% of which are singletons. The sequenced sample consisted of peripheral blood. Receptors were obtained from a man aged 50-59 years with acute or convalescent COVID-19. CDR3s include the opening cysteine and the closing phenylalanine or tryptophan. A D gene is named only where the DNA matches it firmly. Clone sizes are given selectively: once, few, many, or a class where the clone is expanded.

CDR3aa,CDR3nt,abundance,v_gene,d_gene,j_gene
CASSRRDRDQETQYF,TGTGCCAGCAGTCGCCGGGACAGGGACCAAGAGACCCAGTACTTC,.,TRBV6-5,TRBD1,TRBJ2-5
CATSDPGQAGGYTF,TGTGCCACCAGTGACCCGGGACAGGCCGGTGGCTACACCTTC,.,TRBV24-1,TRBD1,TRBJ1-2
CASRSPGQMNTEAFF,TGTGCCAGTAGATCGCCGGGACAGATGAACACTGAAGCTTTCTTT,.,TRBV19,TRBD1,TRBJ1-1
CASSLVAASGSSEQYF,TGCGCCAGCAGCTTGGTCGCGGCTAGCGGGAGCAGCGAGCAGTACTTC,.,TRBV5-1,TRBD2,TRBJ2-7
CASSAGGANRPQHF,TGTGCCAGCAGTGCCGGGGGTGCGAATCGGCCCCAGCATTTT,.,TRBV2,.,TRBJ1-5
CASSLRQGLSYSNQPQHF,TGTGCCAGCAGCCTCCGACAGGGGTTAAGCTATAGCAATCAGCCCCAGCATTTT,.,TRBV7-4,TRBD1,TRBJ1-5
CASSLRDTGELFF,TGCGCCAGCAGCTTGCGTGACACCGGGGAGCTGTTTTTT,.,TRBV5-1,.,TRBJ2-2
CASKQGANTEAFF,TGTGCCAGTAAACAGGGGGCCAACACTGAAGCTTTCTTT,.,TRBV19,TRBD1,TRBJ1-1
CGAGNTEAFF,TGCGGCGCCGGGAACACTGAAGCTTTCTTT,.,TRBV29-1,.,TRBJ1-1
CATSVGQYNQPQHF,TGTGCCACCAGTGTTGGACAGTACAATCAGCCCCAGCATTTT,once,TRBV24-1,.,TRBJ1-5
CASSVSTSGGRSYNEQFF,TGTGCCAGCAGCGTTTCGACTAGCGGGGGGCGCTCCTACAATGAGCAGTTCTTC,.,TRBV9,TRBD2,TRBJ2-1
CASSLESGQGIVGAKNIQYF,TGCGCCAGCAGCTTGGAGTCGGGACAGGGGATTGTTGGGGCCAAAAACATTCAGTACTTC,.,TRBV5-1,TRBD1,TRBJ2-4
CASSFRSGLEWFF,TGCGCCAGCAGCTTTAGGTCGGGACTGGAGTGGTTCTTC,.,TRBV5-1,.,TRBJ2-1
CASSATTNSGANVLTF,TGTGCCAGCAGCGCCACAACCAACTCTGGGGCCAACGTCCTGACTTTC,.,TRBV9,.,TRBJ2-6
CASSGTGNEQFF,TGTGCCAGCAGCGGGACAGGGAATGAGCAGTTCTTC,.,TRBV7-6,TRBD1,TRBJ2-1
CASSNGRATEQYF,TGTGCCAGCAGTAACGGGAGGGCCACCGAGCAGTACTTC,.,TRBV6-5,TRBD2,TRBJ2-7
CASSLEPSRYNEQFF,TGTGCCAGCAGCTTAGAACCTAGCCGGTACAATGAGCAGTTCTTC,.,TRBV7-8,.,TRBJ2-1
CASSYFHRGYYEQYF,TGTGCCAGCAGTTACTTCCACAGGGGGTACTACGAGCAGTACTTC,.,TRBV6-6,TRBD1,TRBJ2-7
CASSIRLAGGDEQFF,TGTGCCAGTAGTATTCGACTAGCGGGGGGAGATGAGCAGTTCTTC,.,TRBV19,TRBD2,TRBJ2-1
CASSPQGALFYGYTF,TGTGCCAGCAGTCCTCAGGGGGCTCTCTTCTATGGCTACACCTTC,.,TRBV27,TRBD1,TRBJ1-2
CASSLVYSTANTEAFF,TGCGCCAGCAGCTTGGTCTATTCGACAGCGAACACTGAAGCTTTCTTT,.,TRBV5-1,.,TRBJ1-1